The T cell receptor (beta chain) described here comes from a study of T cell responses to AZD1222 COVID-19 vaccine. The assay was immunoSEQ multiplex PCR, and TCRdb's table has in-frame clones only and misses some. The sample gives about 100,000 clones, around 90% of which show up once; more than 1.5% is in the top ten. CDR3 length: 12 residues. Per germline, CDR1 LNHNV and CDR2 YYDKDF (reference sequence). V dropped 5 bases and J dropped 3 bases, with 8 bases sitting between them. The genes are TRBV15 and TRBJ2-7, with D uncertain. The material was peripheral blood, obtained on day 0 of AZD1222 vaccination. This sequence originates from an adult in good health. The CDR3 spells CATSGVHYEQYF. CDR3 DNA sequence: TGTGCCACCAGCGGAGTACACTACGAGCAGTACTTC.